Following are 15 T cell receptor beta chains from one sample sequenced in a study of shared clonotypes between healthy human individuals. The data were produced by immunoSEQ multiplex PCR, yet TCRdb's version contains in-frame clones alone and is incomplete. Of 950,000 to 1,300,000 clones in the sample, around 74% were seen once. Material for sequencing was memory CD4+ T cells sorted from blood. Subset indicated: CD45RA-negative fraction. Receptors were obtained from a man younger than 35 in good health.

This clone appeared a few times. J is TRBJ1-2 and V is TRBV10-3, with no clear D. The CDR3 has 14 residues. Trimming removed 1 base at V and 3 bases at J, with 9 bases between. Germline CDR1 and CDR2: ENHRY and SYGVKD. CDR3 amino acids: CAISEFVSDYGYTF. Written as DNA, the CDR3 is TGTGCCATCAGTGAGTTTGTCAGCGACTATGGCTACACCTTC.

The CDR3 bases are TGTGCCAGCAGCCTCCTTGATTGGGGCACTGAAGCTTTCTTT. Its protein is CASSLLDWGTEAFF. The chain links TRBV21-1 to TRBJ1-1. TRBV21-1 corresponds to a pseudogene. The CDR3 runs 14 residues.

This chain uses TRBV27 with TRBJ1-5; D unclear. The V end lost 6 bases, the J end lost 5 bases, and 11 bases lay between the germline ends. Germline V gives CDR1 MNHEY, CDR2 SMNVEV (reference sequence). This CDR3 is built from 13 residues. DNA for the CDR3: TGTGCCAGCAGCAGACAAGAAGATCAGCCCCAGCATTTT. Translation gives CASSRQEDQPQHF.

Concerning this clone: This same CDR3 is encoded by further DNA sequences in the sample. This chain joins TRBV18 and TRBJ1-1; D call uncertain. The germline V and J ends were trimmed by 3 bases and 1 base, with 9 bases remaining between them. The CDR3 runs 14 residues. Looked up from germline, CDR1 is KGHSH and CDR2 is LQKENI. Here the CDR3 reads CASSPKGGNTEAFF. As DNA, the CDR3 is TGTGCCAGCTCACCTAAGGGTGGGAACACTGAAGCTTTCTTT.

The chain employs TRBV7-8 and TRBJ2-7; a weak D match, TRBD2 (5 bases). The V gene lost 2 bases and the J gene lost 6 bases, with 14 bases spanning the gap. Germline CDR1 is SGHVS and CDR2 is FQNEAQ. There are 14 residues in the CDR3. CDR3 sequence: CASSLPGLSFEQYF. The CDR3 region has the DNA TGTGCCAGCAGCTTACCAGGACTTTCTTTCGAGCAGTACTTC. Full variable domain (rest looked up from reference TRBV7-8 and TRBJ2-7): GAGVSQSPRYKVAKRGQDVALRCDPISGHVSLFWYQQALGQGPEFLTYFQNEAQLDKSGLPSDRFFAERPEGSVSTLKIQRTQQEDSAVYLCASSLPGLSFEQYFGPGTRLTVT.

This chain joins TRBV19 and TRBJ1-2, with D unclear. The CDR3 is made up of 14 amino acids. V was trimmed by 4 bases and J by 4 bases, leaving 13 bases between them. Germline CDR1 reads LNHDA; CDR2 reads SQIVND (reference sequence). The CDR3 DNA is TGTGCCAGTAGTACAGCCAAGGCATTCTATGGCTACACCTTC. It encodes CASSTAKAFYGYTF.

In this sample, this clone turned up once. The rearrangement joins TRBV7-2 to TRBJ2-5; TRBD2 matches at 9 bases. Germline loops: CDR1 SGHTA, CDR2 FQGNSA. There are 15 residues in the CDR3. After removal of 1 base from V and 8 bases from J, the junction contained 8 bases not matched to a gene. The CDR3 sequence: CASSLDVLAGVTQYF. CDR3 nucleotides: TGTGCCAGCAGCTTAGACGTGTTAGCGGGAGTTACCCAGTACTTC. Full variable domain (rest looked up from reference TRBV7-2 and TRBJ2-5): GAGVSQSPSNKVTEKGKDVELRCDPISGHTALYWYRQSLGQGLEFLIYFQGNSAPDKSGLPSDRFSAERTGGSVSTLTIQRTQQEDSAVYLCASSLDVLAGVTQYFGPGTRLLVL.

This clone was picked up many times. This rearrangement joins TRBV7-9 to TRBJ1-1; D gene unclear. Looked up from germline, CDR1 is SEHNR and CDR2 is FQNEAQ (reference sequence). This CDR3 comprises 12 residues. Deletions cut 1 base from V and 6 bases from J, with 6 bases between. CDR3 nucleotides: TGTGCCAGCAGCTTAGTTAGCCCTGAAGCTTTCTTT. Translating it yields CASSLVSPEAFF.

V is TRBV7-2 and J is TRBJ2-3, with TRBD2 identical over 8 bases. The germline gives CDR1 SGHTA, CDR2 FQGNSA. The CDR3 spans 15 residues. Trimming removed 8 bases from V and 4 bases from J; junction bases left unmatched: 11. The CDR3 nucleotides read TGTGCCAGCGCCGGTGGCGGGAGGAGAGCAGATACGCAGTATTTT. Protein product: CASAGGGRRADTQYF.

The chain uses TRBV5-1 and TRBJ1-1, with 10 bases fitting TRBD1. The germline CDR1 and CDR2 sequences are SGHRS and YFSETQ. This CDR3 has 18 amino acids. The trim removed 4 bases at V and 3 bases at J, leaving 15 bases unmatched. In DNA form, the CDR3 reads TGCGCCAGCAGCCTCCGTATATTAGGACAGGGGGGACACACTGAAGCTTTCTTT. Translating gives CASSLRILGQGGHTEAFF.

The rearrangement uses TRBV5-4 and TRBJ1-2, with D unclear. Trimming removed 1 base at V and 4 bases at J, with 8 bases between. The CDR3 extends over 13 amino acids. The germline CDR1 and CDR2 sequences are SGHNT and YYREEE (reference sequence). The CDR3 loop is CASSLRDSYGYTF. The CDR3 DNA follows: TGTGCCAGCAGCTTGCGAGATAGCTATGGCTACACCTTC.

V and J are TRBV7-2 and TRBJ2-7; D possibly corresponds to TRBD1 (6 bases). Trimming cost V 7 bases and J 2 bases, with 15 bases left between them. Germline values: CDR1 SGHTA, CDR2 FQGNSA. The CDR3 length is 14 residues. CDR3 nucleotide sequence: TGTGCCAGCACCCCGGCAGGGGCGCCCTACGAGCAGTACTTC. Translation: CASTPAGAPYEQYF.

The chain links TRBV4-3 to TRBJ1-2; 8 bases fit TRBD1. The CDR3 length is 14 residues. Germline V gene lookup returns CDR1 LGHNA and CDR2 YSLEER. The J segment lost 5 bases and the V segment lost 1 base, leaving 3 bases of the junction unmatched. The CDR3 reads CASSQAHRGYGYTF. The CDR3 DNA sequence: TGCGCCAGCAGCCAAGCCCACAGGGGGTATGGCTACACCTTC.

This clone was observed a few times. The chain recombines TRBV10-1 with TRBJ1-1; D is uncertain. V was pared by 8 bases and J by 1 base, with 11 bases between. CDR3 size: 13 residues. Per germline, CDR1 WNHNN and CDR2 SYGVQD (reference sequence). The CDR3 coding sequence is TGCGCCAGCCGCCAAGGGTGGAACACTGAAGCTTTCTTT. The encoded protein is CASRQGWNTEAFF.

J is TRBJ1-4 and V is TRBV15, with D possibly TRBD1 on 5 matching bases. The CDR3 runs 13 residues. The V gene lost 5 bases and the J gene lost 8 bases, with 12 bases spanning the gap. CDR1 is LNHNV, CDR2 YYDKDF, per germline (reference sequence). The CDR3 DNA sequence: TGTGCCACCAGCCCACAGGTTAACGAAAAACTGTTTTTT. This encodes CATSPQVNEKLFF.